This paragraph reports one TCR beta chain. The data originate from a study of blood T cell repertoires in COVID-19. Study in general: Spain, Italy and the United States supplied samples that represented acute and convalescent COVID-19. From T cells, B-cell-depleted T cells, or PBMCs came the material, which was cDNA or gDNA.

Authors' methods: Amplification of reference gene primers provided the estimated nucleated cell counts. This table comes from immunoSEQ multiplex PCR, and its TCRdb copy is limited to in-frame clones, with some not included. That table furnishes V, J and clone size, whereas the DNA furnished D and trimming. Of over 150,000 clones detected, more than 85% appear once; the ten largest clones hold 0.5% to 0.55%. The V and J ends lost 0 bases and 4 bases respectively, with 10 bases between them. This CDR3 spans 14 amino acids. From germline, CDR1 is SGHRS and CDR2 YFSETQ. The receptor was isolated from a man between 45 and 60 years old with acute or convalescent COVID-19. The chain uses TRBV5-1 and TRBJ1-1; D possibly corresponds to TRBD1 (6 bases). The sample was peripheral blood. This CDR3 is CASSLDRDGTEAFF. The CDR3 nucleotides are TGCGCCAGCAGCTTGGACAGGGACGGCACTGAAGCTTTCTTT. Looking up the rest from reference TRBV5-1 and TRBJ1-1 gives the full variable domain: KAGVTQTPRYLIKTRGQQVTLSCSPISGHRSVSWYQQTPGQGLQFLFEYFSETQRNKGNFPGRFSGRQFSNSRSEMNVSTLELGDSALYLCASSLDRDGTEAFFGQGTRLTVV.